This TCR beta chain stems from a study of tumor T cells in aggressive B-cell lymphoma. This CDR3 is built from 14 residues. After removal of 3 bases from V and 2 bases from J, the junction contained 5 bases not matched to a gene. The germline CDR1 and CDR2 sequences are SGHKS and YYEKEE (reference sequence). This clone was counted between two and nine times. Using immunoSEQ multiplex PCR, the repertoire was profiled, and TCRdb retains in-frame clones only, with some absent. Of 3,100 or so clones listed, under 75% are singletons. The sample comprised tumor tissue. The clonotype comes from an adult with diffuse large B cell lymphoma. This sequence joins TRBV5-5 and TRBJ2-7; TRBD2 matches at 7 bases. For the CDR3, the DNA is TGTGCCAGCAGCTCGAGCGGGGTTACCTACGAGCAGTACTTC. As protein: CASSSSGVTYEQYF.